The rows below give T cell receptor beta chains drawn from one sample of a study of Tregs in tolerant kidney transplant recipients. Data came from immunoSEQ multiplex PCR; TCRdb stores just in-frame clones and leaves some out. There are 60,000 or so clones in the sample; more than 70% occur only once, and 4% to 6.5% lies in the top ten. What was sequenced was CD4+ T cells from blood. These receptors were collected from a human donor in good health. The CDR3 runs from the conserved cysteine through the conserved F or W. A D gene is named only where the DNA matches it firmly. Clone size appears in some rows only: once, few, many, or a class for an expanded clone.

TRBJ1-3 - TRBD1 TRBV28 TGTGCCGCCCGGGACAGTCGACTGGTAGACACCATATATTTT CAARDSRLVDTIYF
TRBJ2-5 - - TRBV29-1 TGCAGCGTTGATTATCTGGGGCAAGAGACCCAGTACTTC CSVDYLGQETQYF
TRBJ2-3 - - TRBV6-5 TGTGCCAGCACCCCAGACGATGGGTCCGATACGCAGTATTTT CASTPDDGSDTQYF
TRBJ2-3 - - TRBV5-6 TGTGCCAGCAGTCCTGACGCGGGCTCCACAGATACGCAGTATTTT CASSPDAGSTDTQYF
TRBJ2-5 - - TRBV5-6 TGTGCCAGCAAACTGGGAAAAGAGACCCAGTACTTC CASKLGKETQYF
TRBJ2-5 - TRBD1 TRBV5-1 TGCGCCAGCAGTTACACAGGGGGCGAAGAGACCCAGTACTTC CASSYTGGEETQYF
TRBJ2-2 few - TRBV29-1 TGCAGCGCGCAGGGAGAGAACACCGGGGAGCTGTTTTTT CSAQGENTGELFF
TRBJ2-5 - TRBD1 TRBV18 TGTGCCAGCTCATCGGGACAGGGCTCAGGGGGGACCCAGTACTTC CASSSGQGSGGTQYF
TRBJ1-2 - - TRBV28 TGTGCCAGCAGTTTCGCCATAAACTATGGCTACACCTTC CASSFAINYGYTF
TRBJ1-3 - TRBD1 TRBV30 TGTGCCTGGACCCTGACAGGGGACCCTGGAAACACCATATATTTT CAWTLTGDPGNTIYF
TRBJ1-1 - - TRBV30 TGTGCCTGGAGTGCCCAGGGAGGGACTGAAGCTTTCTTT CAWSAQGGTEAFF
TRBJ2-1 once TRBD2 TRBV7-2 TGTGCCAGCAGCCAAGGACTAGACGAGCAGTTCTTC CASSQGLDEQFF
TRBJ2-7 - - TRBV14 TGTGCCAGCAGCCAAGTGGCCCGGTACGAGCAGTACTTC CASSQVARYEQYF
TRBJ2-3 - - TRBV5-1 TGCGCCAGCGGCGACTCTAATCCCACAGATACGCAGTATTTT CASGDSNPTDTQYF
TRBJ2-7 - - TRBV25-1 TGTGCCAGCAGTGACCGCTACGAGCAGTACTTC CASSDRYEQYF
TRBJ2-5 - TRBD2 TRBV4-3 TGCGCCAGCAGCCAAGGGGGAGCGGGAGGGTACCAAGAGACCCAGTACTTC CASSQGGAGGYQETQYF
TRBJ2-2 - TRBD1 TRBV27 TGTGCCAGCAGGGCCAGAACAGGGGGTGACACCGGGGAGCTGTTTTTT CASRARTGGDTGELFF
TRBJ1-5 - - TRBV5-6 TGTGCCAGCAGCTTTTTTGATCAGGGAGTAGGTCAGCCCCAGCATTTT CASSFFDQGVGQPQHF
TRBJ2-3 once - TRBV27 TGTGCCAGCAGTTTAATGGCGTGGGATACGCAGTATTTT CASSLMAWDTQYF
TRBJ2-3 - TRBD2 TRBV18 TGTGCCAGCTCACCGGGACTAGCCCTCACAGATACGCAGTATTTT CASSPGLALTDTQYF
TRBJ1-1 - - TRBV29-1 TGCAGCGTTGAACCACCCCTGTGGAGGAACACTGAAGCTTTCTTT CSVEPPLWRNTEAFF
TRBJ2-2 - TRBD2 TRBV5-6 TGTGCCAGCAGCTTGGGACTAGCGTTATCCGGGGAGCTGTTTTTT CASSLGLALSGELFF
TRBJ1-5 once - TRBV10-3 TGTGCCATCAGTGAGTCTAGGTCCACCTTGGAGGGTCAGCCCCAGCATTTT CAISESRSTLEGQPQHF
TRBJ1-3 - - TRBV7-2 TGTGCCAGCAGCTTATTACCAGCAAGCTCTGGAAACACCATATATTTT CASSLLPASSGNTIYF
TRBJ1-1 once - TRBV5-1 TGCGCCAGCAGCGGCCGCCCGGGAAGGGAGGGCACTGAAGCTTTCTTT CASSGRPGREGTEAFF
TRBJ2-5 - - TRBV7-2 TGTGCCAGCAGCTCCCCCGGCCCGGAGACCCAGTACTTC CASSSPGPETQYF
TRBJ1-2 - - TRBV28 TGTGCCAGCAGTTTAAATTGGTATGGCTACACCTTC CASSLNWYGYTF
TRBJ2-7 many - TRBV9 TGTGCCAGCAGCGTAGCTTCGGACTCCCTCTACGAGCAGTACTTC CASSVASDSLYEQYF
TRBJ2-7 - TRBD1 TRBV19 TGTGCCAGTAGTAGAACAGGGGGCTACGAGCAGTACTTC CASSRTGGYEQYF
TRBJ2-3 - TRBD2 TRBV5-1 TGCGCCAGCAGAGCATTGACTAGCGGGGGTGCAGATACGCAGTATTTT CASRALTSGGADTQYF
TRBJ1-3 - - TRBV10-2 TGCGCCACCCATCCAGGGGTTTTTGGAAACACCATATATTTT CATHPGVFGNTIYF
TRBJ1-2 - - TRBV10-3 TGTGCCATCAGTAGTGGCTATGGCTACACCTTC CAISSGYGYTF
TRBJ1-1 - - TRBV18 TGTGCCAGCTCGGGGGTGGGGGCGATGAACACTGAAGCTTTCTTT CASSGVGAMNTEAFF
TRBJ2-1 - TRBD1 TRBV11-2 TGTGCCAGCAGCCTGCGAGGGGGCTTTGAAGAGAATGAGCAGTTCTTC CASSLRGGFEENEQFF
TRBJ2-7 - TRBD1 TRBV27 TGTGCCAGCAGCAACAGGGGGTTGTCCTCCTACGAGCAGTACTTC CASSNRGLSSYEQYF
TRBJ2-3 - - TRBV9 TGTGCCAGCAGCGCAACACAGGGCCCAGATACGCAGTATTTT CASSATQGPDTQYF
TRBJ1-2 - - TRBV7-2 TGTGCCAGCAGCTGGCTCGGATCGGGAAGTGGCTACACCTTC CASSWLGSGSGYTF
TRBJ1-1 - - TRBV7-9 TGTGCCAGCAGCTTGCAGGGCGGCACTGAAGCTTTCTTT CASSLQGGTEAFF
TRBJ1-2 - - TRBV4-1 TGCGCCAGCAGCCAAGAGGGAGGGGGTGGAGGCTACACCTTC CASSQEGGGGGYTF
TRBJ1-2 - - TRBV4-3 TGCGCCAGCAGCCCCTCATCAGCTAACTATGGCTACACCTTC CASSPSSANYGYTF
TRBJ1-6 - - TRBV7-2 TGTGCCAGCAGGACGGAGTTCGCATCACCCCTCCACTTT CASRTEFASPLHF
TRBJ2-2 medium-sized TRBD1 TRBV2 TGTGCCAGCCGAGCCGAAGGGGGCCTGGGCACCGGGGAGCTGTTTTTT CASRAEGGLGTGELFF
TRBJ2-3 - - TRBV5-1 TGCGCCAGCAGGGGGTATGGGGCAGATACGCAGTATTTT CASRGYGADTQYF
TRBJ1-2 - TRBD1 TRBV11-2 TGTGCCAGCAGCCGTGACAGGGTAGGTGGCTACACCTTC CASSRDRVGGYTF
TRBJ1-2 - TRBD1 TRBV4-1 TGCGCCAGCAGCCATTTCAGGACAGGGTCTGATGGCTACACCTTC CASSHFRTGSDGYTF
TRBJ2-3 - - TRBV19 TGTGCCAGTAGTACCCTTAGGACAAAACTAGATACGCAGTATTTT CASSTLRTKLDTQYF